The T cell receptor (beta chain) described here comes from a study of spatial heterogeneity in lung cancer (dated by TCRdb to the late 2010s). About the full investigation: More beta-chain than alpha-chain transcripts were consistently detected, likely reflecting higher beta-chain transcript abundance. Both alpha and beta chains were TCR-sequenced in samples taken at surgery, namely 220 tumor regions, 62 to 65 matched nontumor lung samples and about 54 PBMC samples. The study linked features of the TCR repertoire to counts of nonsynonymous mutations, which were determined by whole-exome sequencing of tumor tissue. In the raw uncorrected reads, each unique combination of TCR and UMI appeared more than ten times on average. In non-small cell lung cancer, the study quantitatively compared TCR alpha and beta repertoires across several tumor regions, matched nontumor lung, and blood. What the research found in general, with its limitations: Ubiquitous expanded tumor TCRs showed up in blood more often at tumor resection than at routine follow-up. Additional single-cell paired TCR alpha and beta sequencing was considered necessary to confirm, at a functional level, the hypothesis that regional TCRs recognize regional mutations.

Library method: 5' RACE. Sequencing was carried out with a NextSeq 500. In the TCR library protocol, a unique molecular identifier was attached to each TCR cDNA molecule so that PCR and sequencing errors could be corrected. As for the authors' bioinformatics: Decombinator tools were used for TCR identification, UMI-based error correction and CDR3 extraction. TCRs above a frequency of 2 per 1,000, corresponding to the top 1% of the tumor frequency distribution, were defined as expanded. Renyi diversity was calculated using the R vegan package after each repertoire was subsampled 100 times to 5,000 TCRs. To build CDR3 similarity networks, amino acid triplet string-kernel similarity was used, and CDR3s were connected when their pairwise similarity was above 0.82. TCRdb's own reprocessing of the public reads used fastp at Q25 and MiXCR and kept productive beta chains. Each record represents a unique CDR3 protein, reported with the most common genes and DNA among its rows. The authors' filters were not applied to this entry. The sample has 25,000 or so distinct CDR3 sequences on record, 4% to 6% of them singletons. The top ten clonotypes cover roughly 5% of the sample.

Interpreted using the paper, the time point label stands for: sample taken at primary tumor resection. For TCR sequencing, whole RNA was extracted from tumor and nontumor lung tissue, or from cryopreserved PBMC samples, and no cell sorting was done. Donors were some 67 patients with early-stage, untreated non-small cell lung cancer from the lung TRACERx cohort. Only patients with enough RNA available from two or more tumor regions were chosen for TCR sequencing. At least ten counts were recorded for this clonotype. Its antigen specificity is not known. It has no much larger one-base neighbor in the sample; base qualities were not kept. The CDR3 covers 14 residues, taking in both the cysteine and the phenylalanine. Only the CDR3 region is kept as DNA, spanning 42 bases read in frame from base 1. V lost 7 bases and J lost 5 bases; the stretch between them is 18 bases long. Reading the germline V gene gives CDR1 MNHEY and CDR2 SVGAGI.

Here the chain combines TRBV6-5 and TRBJ2-7; a weak D assignment points to TRBD2 (6 bases agree). The sequencing here drew on PBMCs, taken at surgery. The receptor comes from a male donor with early-stage non-small cell lung cancer. The CDR3: CASTHPGGSHEQYF. The DNA reads TGTGCCAGCACCCACCCAGGAGGGTCCCACGAGCAGTACTTC.